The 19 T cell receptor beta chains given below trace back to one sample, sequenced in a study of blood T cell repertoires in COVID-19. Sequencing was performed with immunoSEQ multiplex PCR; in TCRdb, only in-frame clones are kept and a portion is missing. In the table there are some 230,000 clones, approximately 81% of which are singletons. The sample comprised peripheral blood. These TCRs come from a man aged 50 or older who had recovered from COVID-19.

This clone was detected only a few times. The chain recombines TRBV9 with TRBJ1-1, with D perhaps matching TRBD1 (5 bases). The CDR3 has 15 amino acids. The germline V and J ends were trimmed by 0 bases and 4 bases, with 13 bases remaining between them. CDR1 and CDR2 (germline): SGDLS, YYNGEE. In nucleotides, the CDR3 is TGTGCCAGCAGCGTAGATGTGGGGCGGAGCACTGAAGCTTTCTTT. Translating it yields CASSVDVGRSTEAFF.

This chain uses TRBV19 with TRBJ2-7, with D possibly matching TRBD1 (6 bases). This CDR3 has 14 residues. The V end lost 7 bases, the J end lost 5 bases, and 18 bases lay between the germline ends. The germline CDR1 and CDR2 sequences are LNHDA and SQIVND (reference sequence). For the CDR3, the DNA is TGTGCCAGTAATCAGGGAGATAGGGACAACGAGCAGTACTTC. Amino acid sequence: CASNQGDRDNEQYF. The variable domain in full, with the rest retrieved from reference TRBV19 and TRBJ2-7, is DGGITQSPKYLFRKEGQNVTLSCEQNLNHDAMYWYRQDPGQGLRLIYYSQIVNDFQKGDIAEGYSVSREKKESFPLTVTSAQKNPTAFYLCASNQGDRDNEQYFGPGTRLTVT.

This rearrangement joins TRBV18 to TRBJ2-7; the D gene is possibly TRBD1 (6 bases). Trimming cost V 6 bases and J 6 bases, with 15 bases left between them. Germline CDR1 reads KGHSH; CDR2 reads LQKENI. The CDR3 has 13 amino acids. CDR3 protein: CASSTIGQSEQYF. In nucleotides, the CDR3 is TGTGCCAGCTCGACGATTGGACAGTCCGAGCAGTACTTC.

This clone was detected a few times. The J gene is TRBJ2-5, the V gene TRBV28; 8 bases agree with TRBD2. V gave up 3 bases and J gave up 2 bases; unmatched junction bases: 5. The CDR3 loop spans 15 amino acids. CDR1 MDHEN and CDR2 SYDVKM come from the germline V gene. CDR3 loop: CASSLQREKQETQYF. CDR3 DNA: TGTGCCAGCAGTTTGCAGCGGGAGAAACAAGAGACCCAGTACTTC.

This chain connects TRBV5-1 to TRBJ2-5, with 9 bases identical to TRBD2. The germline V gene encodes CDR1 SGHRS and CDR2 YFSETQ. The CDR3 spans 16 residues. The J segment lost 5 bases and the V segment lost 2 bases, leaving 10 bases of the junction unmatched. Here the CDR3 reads CASSFDPIAGEETQYF. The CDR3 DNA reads TGCGCCAGCAGCTTCGATCCAATAGCGGGAGAGGAGACCCAGTACTTC.

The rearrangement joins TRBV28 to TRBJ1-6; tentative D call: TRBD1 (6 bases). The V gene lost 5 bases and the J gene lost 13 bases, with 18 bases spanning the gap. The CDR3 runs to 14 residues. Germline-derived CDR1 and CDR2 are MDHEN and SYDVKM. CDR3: CASSLPGQNRPLHF. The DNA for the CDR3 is TGTGCCAGCAGTCTGCCCGGACAGAATCGCCCCCTCCACTTT.

DNA for the CDR3: TGTGCCAGCAGCTTCGGGACATATTTGAGCTCCTACGAGCAGTACTTC. Protein product: CASSFGTYLSSYEQYF. This chain links TRBV7-8 with TRBJ2-7, with D maybe TRBD1 (6 bases). This CDR3 is built from 16 residues. V shed 3 bases and J shed 0 bases, with 15 bases lying between them. Germline V CDR1 and CDR2: SGHVS, FQNEAQ. Using reference TRBV7-8 and TRBJ2-7 for the parts outside the CDR3, the full variable domain is GAGVSQSPRYKVAKRGQDVALRCDPISGHVSLFWYQQALGQGPEFLTYFQNEAQLDKSGLPSDRFFAERPEGSVSTLKIQRTQQEDSAVYLCASSFGTYLSSYEQYFGPGTRLTVT.

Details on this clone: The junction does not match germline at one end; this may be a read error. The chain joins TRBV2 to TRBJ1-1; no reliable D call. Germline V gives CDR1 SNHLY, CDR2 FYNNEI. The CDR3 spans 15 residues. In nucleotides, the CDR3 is TGTGCCAGCACTGAAACTGGAGGGAGCGGGACTGAAGCTTTCTTT. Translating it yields CASTETGGSGTEAFF.

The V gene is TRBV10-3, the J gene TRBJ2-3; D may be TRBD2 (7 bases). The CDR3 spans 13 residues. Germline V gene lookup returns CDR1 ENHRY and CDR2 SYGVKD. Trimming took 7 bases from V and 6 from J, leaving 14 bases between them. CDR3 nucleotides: TGTGCCATCAAGGGGGGGCCCGCTGATACGCAGTATTTT. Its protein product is CAIKGGPADTQYF.

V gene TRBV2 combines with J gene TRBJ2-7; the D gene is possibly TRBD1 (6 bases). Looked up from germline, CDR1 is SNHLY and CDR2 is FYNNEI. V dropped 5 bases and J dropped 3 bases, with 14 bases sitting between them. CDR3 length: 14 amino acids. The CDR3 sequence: CASSRQVLNYEQYF. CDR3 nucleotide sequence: TGTGCCAGCAGTAGACAGGTACTGAACTACGAGCAGTACTTC. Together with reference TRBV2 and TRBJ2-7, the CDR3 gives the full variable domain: EPEVTQTPSHQVTQMGQEVILRCVPISNHLYFYWYRQILGQKVEFLVSFYNNEISEKSEIFDDQFSVERPDGSNFTLKIRSTKLEDSAMYFCASSRQVLNYEQYFGPGTRLTVT.

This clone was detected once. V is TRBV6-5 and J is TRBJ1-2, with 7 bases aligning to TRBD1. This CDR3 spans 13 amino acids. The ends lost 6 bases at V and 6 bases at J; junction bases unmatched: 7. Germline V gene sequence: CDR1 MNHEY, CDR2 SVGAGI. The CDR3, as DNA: TGTGCCAGCAGGGTTTACAGGGGCGATGGCTACACCTTC. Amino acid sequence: CASRVYRGDGYTF.

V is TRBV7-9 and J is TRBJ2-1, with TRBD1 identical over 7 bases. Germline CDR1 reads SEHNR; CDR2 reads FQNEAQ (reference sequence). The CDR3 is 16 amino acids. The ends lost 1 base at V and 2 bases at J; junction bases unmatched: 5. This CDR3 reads CASSLVARGTYNEQFF. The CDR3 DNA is TGTGCCAGCAGCTTAGTGGCCAGGGGGACCTACAATGAGCAGTTCTTC.

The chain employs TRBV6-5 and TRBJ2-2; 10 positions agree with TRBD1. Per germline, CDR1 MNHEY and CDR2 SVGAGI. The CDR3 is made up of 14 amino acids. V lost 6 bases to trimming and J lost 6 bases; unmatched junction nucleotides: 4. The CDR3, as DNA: TGTGCCAGCAGCCCGGGACAGGGGTCCGGGGAGCTGTTTTTT. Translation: CASSPGQGSGELFF.

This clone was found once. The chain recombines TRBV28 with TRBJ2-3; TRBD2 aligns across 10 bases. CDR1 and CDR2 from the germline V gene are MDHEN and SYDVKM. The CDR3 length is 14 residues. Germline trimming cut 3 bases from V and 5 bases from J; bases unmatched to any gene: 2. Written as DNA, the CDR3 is TGTGCCAGCAGTTTGGAGCGGGGGGGAGATACGCAGTATTTT. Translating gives CASSLERGGDTQYF.

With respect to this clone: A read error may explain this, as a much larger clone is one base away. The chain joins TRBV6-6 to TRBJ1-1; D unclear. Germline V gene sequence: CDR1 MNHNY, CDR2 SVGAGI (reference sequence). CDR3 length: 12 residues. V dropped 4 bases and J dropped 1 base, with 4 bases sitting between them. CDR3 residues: CASSLQNTEAFF. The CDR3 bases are TGTGCCAGCAGTTTACAGAACACTGAAGCTTTCTTT.

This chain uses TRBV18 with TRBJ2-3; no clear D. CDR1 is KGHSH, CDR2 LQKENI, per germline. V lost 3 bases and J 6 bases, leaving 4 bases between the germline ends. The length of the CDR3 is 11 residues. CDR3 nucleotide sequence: TGTGCCAGCTCACCCTCGGATACGCAGTATTTT. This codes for CASSPSDTQYF.

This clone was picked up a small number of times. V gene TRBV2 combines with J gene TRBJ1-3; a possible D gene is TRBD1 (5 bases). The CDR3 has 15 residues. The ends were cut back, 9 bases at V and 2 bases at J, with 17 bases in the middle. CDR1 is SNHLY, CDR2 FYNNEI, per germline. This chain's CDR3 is CASSRSGLPGNTIYF. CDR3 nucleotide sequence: TGTGCCAGTAGTAGGTCAGGGTTGCCTGGAAACACCATATATTTT.

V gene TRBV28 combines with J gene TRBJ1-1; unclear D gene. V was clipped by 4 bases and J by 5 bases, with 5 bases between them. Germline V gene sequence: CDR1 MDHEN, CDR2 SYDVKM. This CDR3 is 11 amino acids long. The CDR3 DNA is TGTGCCAGCAGTTATCAGACTGAAGCTTTCTTT. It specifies CASSYQTEAFF. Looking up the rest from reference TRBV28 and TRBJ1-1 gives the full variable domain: DVKVTQSSRYLVKRTGEKVFLECVQDMDHENMFWYRQDPGLGLRLIYFSYDVKMKEKGDIPEGYSVSREKKERFSLILESASTNQTSMYLCASSYQTEAFFGQGTRLTVV.

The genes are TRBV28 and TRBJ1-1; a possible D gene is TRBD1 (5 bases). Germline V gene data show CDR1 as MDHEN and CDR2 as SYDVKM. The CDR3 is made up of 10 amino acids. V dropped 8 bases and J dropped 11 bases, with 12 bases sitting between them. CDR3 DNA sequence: TGTGCCAGCGGGCAGGGTGGGGCTTTCTTT. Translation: CASGQGGAFF.